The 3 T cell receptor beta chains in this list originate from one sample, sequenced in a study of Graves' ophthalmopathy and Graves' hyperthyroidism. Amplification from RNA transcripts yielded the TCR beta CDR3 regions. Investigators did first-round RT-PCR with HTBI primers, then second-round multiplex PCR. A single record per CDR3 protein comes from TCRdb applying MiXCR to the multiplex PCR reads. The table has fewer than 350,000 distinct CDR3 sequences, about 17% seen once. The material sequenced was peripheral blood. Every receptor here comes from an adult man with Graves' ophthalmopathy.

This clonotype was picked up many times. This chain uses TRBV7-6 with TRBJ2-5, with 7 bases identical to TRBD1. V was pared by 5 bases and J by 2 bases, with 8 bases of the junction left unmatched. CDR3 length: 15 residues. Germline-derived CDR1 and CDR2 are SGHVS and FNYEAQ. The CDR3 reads CASSHTTGEQETQYF. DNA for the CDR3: TGTGCCAGCAGCCACACTACAGGGGAACAAGAGACCCAGTACTTC.

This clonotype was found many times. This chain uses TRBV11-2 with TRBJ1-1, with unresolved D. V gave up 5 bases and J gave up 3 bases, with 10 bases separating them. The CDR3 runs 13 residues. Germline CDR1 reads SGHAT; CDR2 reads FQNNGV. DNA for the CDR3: TGTGCCAGCAGCGCAGAAGCGTACACTGAAGCTTTCTTT. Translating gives CASSAEAYTEAFF.

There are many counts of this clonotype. This CDR3 reads CASSQTGGEKLFF. In DNA form, the CDR3 reads TGTGCCAGCAGCCAGACAGGGGGTGAAAAACTGTTTTTT. The chain is built from TRBV11-2 and TRBJ1-4, with 9 positions matching TRBD1. V lost 5 bases, J lost 7 bases, and 2 bases stayed unmatched. Germline CDR1 reads SGHAT; CDR2 reads FQNNGV. The CDR3 is made up of 13 amino acids.